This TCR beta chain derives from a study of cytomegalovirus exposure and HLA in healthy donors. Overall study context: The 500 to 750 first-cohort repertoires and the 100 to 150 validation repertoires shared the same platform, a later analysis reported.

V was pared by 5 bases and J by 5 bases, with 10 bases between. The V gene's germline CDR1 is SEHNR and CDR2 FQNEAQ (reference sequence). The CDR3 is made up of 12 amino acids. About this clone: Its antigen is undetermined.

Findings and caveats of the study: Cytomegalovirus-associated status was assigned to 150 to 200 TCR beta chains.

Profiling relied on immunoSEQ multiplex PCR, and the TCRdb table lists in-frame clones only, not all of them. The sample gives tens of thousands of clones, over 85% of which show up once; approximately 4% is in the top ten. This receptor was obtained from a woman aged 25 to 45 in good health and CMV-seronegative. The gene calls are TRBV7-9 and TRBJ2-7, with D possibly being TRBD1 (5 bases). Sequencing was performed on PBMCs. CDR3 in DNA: TGTGCCAGCAGCGCAGGGTACCACGAGCAGTACTTC. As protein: CASSAGYHEQYF.